One sample yielded the 30 T cell receptor beta chains listed below, sequenced in a study of blood T cell repertoires in COVID-19. Profiling relied on immunoSEQ multiplex PCR, and the TCRdb table lists in-frame clones only, not all of them. The table shows over 75,000 clones, with approximately 90% occurring only once. The sequenced sample was peripheral blood. These receptors were taken from a human donor with active COVID-19. The donor label of this sample is uncertain.

The V call is TRBV5-1, the J call TRBJ2-2; possible D gene TRBD1, 6 bases. Germline V gene sequence: CDR1 SGHRS, CDR2 YFSETQ. V shed 8 bases and J shed 6 bases, with 17 bases lying between them. This CDR3 is built from 14 residues. The CDR3: CASQGIGSAGELFF. DNA for the CDR3: TGCGCCAGTCAGGGGATCGGTTCGGCCGGGGAGCTGTTTTTT.

CDR3: CASSHTPVDMAGELFF. In nucleotides, the CDR3 is TGTGCCAGCAGCCATACCCCTGTAGACATGGCCGGGGAGCTGTTTTTT. V gene TRBV6-2 or TRBV6-3 combines with J gene TRBJ2-2, with D unclear. Germline V gene sequence: CDR1 MNHEY, CDR2 SVGEGT. Trimming took 6 bases from V and 6 from J, leaving 20 bases between them. This CDR3 is 16 amino acids long.

V gene TRBV7-9 combines with J gene TRBJ1-6, with D perhaps matching TRBD1 (5 bases). The CDR3 is 15 amino acids. Germline V gene sequence: CDR1 SEHNR, CDR2 FQNEAQ (reference sequence). V lost 5 bases to trimming and J lost 11 bases, with 19 bases between them. CDR3 nucleotides: TGTGCCAGCAGCCCAGGGACTCCAAGGCCTGCACCCCTCCACTTT. It translates to CASSPGTPRPAPLHF. The full variable domain, its missing parts supplied by reference TRBV7-9 and TRBJ1-6, is DTGVSQNPRHKITKRGQNVTFRCDPISEHNRLYWYRQTLGQGPEFLTYFQNEAQLEKSRLLSDRFSAERPKGSFSTLEIQRTEQGDSAMYLCASSPGTPRPAPLHFGNGTRLTVT.

The chain combines TRBV5-8 with TRBJ1-5; D gene ambiguous. Deletions cut 2 bases from V and 5 bases from J, with 11 bases between. Per the germline V gene, CDR1 is SGHTS and CDR2 is YDEGEE. CDR3 length: 14 amino acids. CDR3 coding DNA: TGTGCCAGCAGCTTAAGAGGGTACGATCAGCCCCAGCATTTT. Amino acid sequence: CASSLRGYDQPQHF.

The chain employs TRBV9 and TRBJ2-7, with 7 bases lining up with TRBD2. Germline loops: CDR1 SGDLS, CDR2 YYNGEE. CDR3 length equals 15 residues. V shed 0 bases and J 2 bases; nucleotides not matched to a gene: 5. As DNA, the CDR3 is TGTGCCAGCAGCGTAGGGTCGGGGGGAGCCTACGAGCAGTACTTC. As protein: CASSVGSGGAYEQYF.

The genes are TRBV28 and TRBJ1-2; TRBD1 matches at 8 bases. CDR3 length equals 13 residues. Germline-derived CDR1 and CDR2 are MDHEN and SYDVKM. J was trimmed by 3 bases and V by 5 bases; bases with no gene match: 2. DNA for the CDR3: TGTGCCAGCAGTCCGGACAGGGACTATGGCTACACCTTC. Its protein product is CASSPDRDYGYTF.

The chain employs TRBV6-4 and TRBJ2-1, with D possibly TRBD1 on 5 matching bases. The CDR3 covers 13 residues. The germline V and J ends were trimmed by 0 bases and 5 bases, with 5 bases remaining between them. Germline V gives CDR1 MRHNA, CDR2 SNTAGT. The CDR3 region is CASSDSDNNEQFF. Here the CDR3 DNA reads TGTGCCAGCAGTGACTCGGACAACAATGAGCAGTTCTTC.

The chain uses TRBV5-1 and TRBJ2-2; 7 nucleotides line up with TRBD1. J was trimmed by 0 bases and V by 3 bases; bases with no gene match: 5. There are 16 residues in the CDR3. Germline lookup yields CDR1 SGHRS and CDR2 YFSETQ. CDR3 coding DNA: TGCGCCAGCAGCTCCCGGGACAGAGCGAACACCGGGGAGCTGTTTTTT. Amino acids: CASSSRDRANTGELFF.

The J gene is TRBJ1-1, the V gene TRBV19, with D hard to call. Germline V gene lookup returns CDR1 LNHDA and CDR2 SQIVND (reference sequence). With 8 bases removed from V and 0 bases from J, the gap between germline ends came to 10 bases. The CDR3 is 13 residues long. Here the CDR3 reads CASRGSMNTEAFF. CDR3 in DNA: TGTGCCAGTCGCGGGAGTATGAACACTGAAGCTTTCTTT.

The CDR3 sequence: CASSVTQGNTEAFF. CDR3 coding DNA: TGTGCCAGTAGTGTCACGCAGGGGAACACTGAAGCTTTCTTT. The rearrangement joins TRBV19 to TRBJ1-1; the D gene is possibly TRBD1 (5 bases). Trimming stripped 5 bases from V and 1 base from J, with 11 bases between. CDR1 and CDR2 from the germline V gene are LNHDA and SQIVND (reference sequence). The CDR3 has 14 amino acids.

The genes are TRBV19 and TRBJ2-7; weak D call: TRBD1 (5 bases). CDR1 LNHDA and CDR2 SQIVND come from the germline V gene (reference sequence). The CDR3 spans 14 residues. Trimming cost V 5 bases and J 0 bases, with 11 bases left between them. CDR3 residues: CASSLAGNSYEQYF. As DNA, the CDR3 is TGTGCCAGTAGTTTGGCAGGGAACTCCTACGAGCAGTACTTC.

The chain recombines TRBV29-1 with TRBJ1-2, with 9 bases lining up with TRBD1. The CDR3 spans 13 residues. In germline, CDR1 is SQVTM, CDR2 ANQGSEA. V shed 7 bases and J 1 base; nucleotides not matched to a gene: 4. The CDR3 is CSARDRVNYGYTF. The CDR3 bases are TGCAGCGCCCGGGACAGGGTTAACTATGGCTACACCTTC.

The V call is TRBV9, the J call TRBJ2-7; D may be TRBD2 (6 bases). CDR3 size: 15 residues. Germline V gene sequence: CDR1 SGDLS, CDR2 YYNGEE. The ends were cut back, 1 base at V and 4 bases at J, with 15 bases in the middle. The CDR3 nucleotides are TGTGCCAGCAGCGTATCTAGCGCCCCTTCGTACGAGCAGTACTTC. This codes for CASSVSSAPSYEQYF.

The genes are TRBV3-1 (or the pseudogene TRBV3-2) and TRBJ2-5; 10 bases are shared with TRBD2. CDR1 and CDR2 from the germline V gene are LGHDT and YNNKEL (reference sequence). The trim removed 4 bases at V and 1 base at J, leaving 9 bases unmatched. The CDR3 is 17 residues long. The CDR3 spells CASSRPGIAGGQETQYF. The CDR3 DNA is TGTGCCAGCAGCCGCCCAGGGATAGCGGGGGGCCAAGAGACCCAGTACTTC.

The chain combines TRBV25-1 with TRBJ1-3; D is unresolved. Trimming cost V 5 bases and J 7 bases, with 15 bases left between them. Germline CDR1 MGHDK, CDR2 SYGVNS. The CDR3 loop spans 14 amino acids. CDR3 in amino acids: CASSPQVASNTIYF. In DNA form, the CDR3 reads TGTGCCAGCAGTCCCCAGGTTGCATCGAACACCATATATTTT.

V usage is TRBV6-1 and J usage is TRBJ2-2; D is possibly TRBD1 (5 bases). This CDR3 is 14 amino acids long. The germline V gene has CDR1 MNHNS and CDR2 SASEGT. V lost 1 base and J lost 6, with 9 bases in between. The CDR3 bases are TGTGCCAGCAGTGAAGGGGGCGCCGCCGGGGAGCTGTTTTTT. Protein sequence: CASSEGGAAGELFF.

The gene calls are TRBV3-1 (or the pseudogene TRBV3-2) and TRBJ2-7, with D possibly matching TRBD1 (6 bases). V lost 4 bases and J 2 bases, leaving 15 bases between the germline ends. Germline V gives CDR1 LGHDT, CDR2 YNNKEL (reference sequence). The CDR3 runs 15 residues. The DNA for the CDR3 is TGTGCCAGCAGCCCGGGACAATCCGAGGCCTACGAGCAGTACTTC. As protein: CASSPGQSEAYEQYF.

The chain joins TRBV28 to TRBJ2-7; 8 bases fit TRBD2. Germline CDR1 reads MDHEN; CDR2 reads SYDVKM. The junction had 8 bases not matched to a gene; V was cut back by 7 bases and J by 3 bases. This CDR3 has 14 residues. CDR3 sequence: CASKRGLGLYEQYF. The CDR3, as DNA: TGTGCCAGCAAACGGGGACTAGGGCTCTACGAGCAGTACTTC.

The chain combines TRBV7-3 with TRBJ2-7, with D unresolved. The CDR3 is 13 amino acids. V lost 2 bases and J lost 2, with 7 bases in between. Germline V CDR1 and CDR2: SGHTA, FQGTGA. CDR3 in DNA: TGTGCCAGCAGCTTAGGTGGCACCTACGAGCAGTACTTC. Translating gives CASSLGGTYEQYF.

V and J are TRBV11-1 and TRBJ2-7, with D unresolved. This CDR3 region has 14 residues. Trimming left V 5 bases short and J 1 base short, with 12 bases between. Germline V gene lookup returns CDR1 SGHAT and CDR2 FQDESV (reference sequence). The CDR3: CASSPRARSYEQYF. CDR3 sequence (DNA): TGTGCCAGCAGCCCCCGAGCCAGGTCCTACGAGCAGTACTTC. The complete variable domain, with remaining parts taken from reference TRBV11-1 and TRBJ2-7, reads EAEVAQSPRYKITEKSQAVAFWCDPISGHATLYWYRQILGQGPELLVQFQDESVVDDSQLPKDRFSAERLKGVDSTLKIQPAELGDSAMYLCASSPRARSYEQYFGPGTRLTVT.

The rearrangement uses TRBV7-9 and TRBJ1-1; 10 bases are a match to TRBD1. This CDR3 has 15 amino acids. Germline CDR1 reads SEHNR; CDR2 reads FQNEAQ (reference sequence). The junction had 7 bases not matched to a gene; V was cut back by 5 bases and J by 4 bases. The CDR3 nucleotides read TGTGCCAGCAGCATCCTGACAGGGGGCGGCACTGAAGCTTTCTTT. Translation gives CASSILTGGGTEAFF. Full variable domain (remainder filled in from reference TRBV7-9 and TRBJ1-1): DTGVSQNPRHKITKRGQNVTFRCDPISEHNRLYWYRQTLGQGPEFLTYFQNEAQLEKSRLLSDRFSAERPKGSFSTLEIQRTEQGDSAMYLCASSILTGGGTEAFFGQGTRLTVV.

This rearrangement joins TRBV6-5 to TRBJ2-1; D is possibly TRBD2 (6 bases). Trimming stripped 3 bases from V and 6 bases from J, with 15 bases between. CDR1 is MNHEY, CDR2 SVGAGI, per germline. The CDR3 consists of 15 residues. DNA of the CDR3: TGTGCCAGCAGTTATAAGGGAGGCGGTTTCAATGAGCAGTTCTTC. Protein sequence: CASSYKGGGFNEQFF.

The V gene is TRBV10-1, the J gene TRBJ2-3; TRBD2 aligns across 10 bases. Germline V lookup: CDR1 WNHNN, CDR2 SYGVQD (reference sequence). V lost 0 bases, J lost 1 base, and 4 bases stayed unmatched. CDR3 length: 17 residues. CDR3 nucleotides: TGCGCCAGCAGTGAGTCGACTAGCGGGTGGGGCACAGATACGCAGTATTTT. This translates into CASSESTSGWGTDTQYF.

The V call is TRBV29-1, the J call TRBJ2-5; D call uncertain. The CDR3 has 11 residues. CDR1 is SQVTM and CDR2 is ANQGSEA in the germline V gene. The germline V and J ends were trimmed by 1 base and 2 bases, with 2 bases remaining between them. The CDR3 nucleotides are TGCAGCGTTGAAGCTCAAGAGACCCAGTACTTC. It encodes CSVEAQETQYF.

In its sample, this clone was seen once. The CDR3 region is CASSLSDSRSNEQFF. The CDR3 bases are TGTGCCAGCAGCCTGTCGGACTCCCGATCCAATGAGCAGTTCTTC. The chain uses TRBV11-2 and TRBJ2-1; maybe TRBD2 (5 bases). The V end was cut by 5 bases, the J end by 6 bases, with 17 bases between. The CDR3 is 15 amino acids. Germline V gene sequence: CDR1 SGHAT, CDR2 FQNNGV.

Written as DNA, the CDR3 is TGTGCCAGCAGGAGGGGGGGTGGCTACACCTTC. Protein: CASRRGGGYTF. The chain employs TRBV9 and TRBJ1-2; possible D gene TRBD1, 6 bases. CDR3 length equals 11 residues. The V end lost 5 bases, the J end lost 7 bases, and 9 bases lay between the germline ends. CDR1 is SGDLS and CDR2 is YYNGEE in the germline V gene.

The V and J genes are TRBV9 and TRBJ2-2; 9 bases line up with TRBD2. The V segment lost 2 bases and the J segment 6 bases; nucleotides outside the gene matches: 5. CDR1 and CDR2 (germline): SGDLS, YYNGEE. The CDR3 contains 15 residues. The CDR3 nucleotides read TGTGCCAGCAGCGTTGCGCGGGGGGGCCCCGGGGAGCTGTTTTTT. Its protein is CASSVARGGPGELFF.

The chain uses TRBV7-9 and TRBJ1-4; D remains ambiguous. CDR3 size: 14 residues. Trimming left V 5 bases short and J 5 bases short, with 12 bases between. The germline gives CDR1 SEHNR, CDR2 FQNEAQ (reference sequence). CDR3 protein: CASSQALGNEKLFF. The CDR3 bases are TGTGCCAGCAGCCAGGCGTTAGGCAATGAAAAACTGTTTTTT.

In its sample, this clone was seen once. Sequence at one end of the junction differs from germline and may be a read error. This sequence joins TRBV7-7 and TRBJ2-2; 10 bases fit TRBD1. Looked up from germline, CDR1 is SSHAT and CDR2 is FNYEAQ (reference sequence). This CDR3 has 16 residues. CDR3 loop: CASSAGTGDNTGELFF. Written as DNA, the CDR3 is TGTGCTAGCAGCGCGGGGACAGGGGATAACACCGGGGAGCTGTTTTTT.

The V call is TRBV7-9, the J call TRBJ1-1; TRBD1 is a possible D gene (6 bases). Trimming took off 1 base at V and 11 bases at J, with 20 bases between the two ends. The germline gives CDR1 SEHNR, CDR2 FQNEAQ (reference sequence). The CDR3 runs to 15 residues. This chain's CDR3 is CASSLERGLGPGAFF. The CDR3 coding sequence is TGTGCCAGCAGCTTAGAAAGGGGGTTGGGCCCTGGGGCTTTCTTT.